This T cell receptor beta chain was captured in a study of OX40 agonist ivuxolimab in advanced cancers. Study results and caveats: Still undetermined is the antigen specificity of the expanded peripheral T cells. At 0.1 to 3.0 mg/kg, clonal expansion of CD4+ and CD8+ blood T cells had occurred by week 6.

The CDR3 extends over 14 amino acids. Trimming removed 3 bases from V and 9 bases from J, with 18 bases in between. Germline values: CDR1 SNHLY, CDR2 FYNNEI. The method was immunoSEQ multiplex PCR; TCRdb's version includes in-frame clones alone and lacks a portion of them. The top ten clones hold roughly 2% of a sample with approximately 67,000 clones, approximately 84% of them seen once. A single count supports this clone. As yet, its antigen is unknown. The sequence was obtained from an adult with an advanced solid tumor such as melanoma, head and neck, liver or kidney cancer. This chain links TRBV2 with TRBJ2-7, with D unclear. The starting material was CD4+ or CD8+ T cells sorted from blood, obtained in a trial of the OX40 agonist ivuxolimab. The CDR3 bases are TGTGCCAGCAGTGATCCGCGTAGGGAAATGGGGCAGTACTTC. Translation gives CASSDPRREMGQYF. Filled out from reference TRBV2 and TRBJ2-7, the complete variable domain reads EPEVTQTPSHQVTQMGQEVILRCVPISNHLYFYWYRQILGQKVEFLVSFYNNEISEKSEIFDDQFSVERPDGSNFTLKIRSTKLEDSAMYFCASSDPRREMGQYFGPGTRLTVT.